Following are 24 T cell receptor beta chains from one sample sequenced in a study of blood T cells in healthy people across ages. A second PCR, run for about 6 to 12 cycles, used a sample-barcoded 5' primer plus a J-beta primer mix. TCRdb redid the calling of the 5' RACE reads with MiXCR, one entry per CDR3 protein. The data hold about 290,000 distinct CDR3 sequences, with about 25% observed a single time. The sample comprised blood. All receptors come from a woman in her seventies in good health.

The genes are TRBV20-1 and TRBJ2-6, with a possible D match to TRBD2 (5 bases). Looked up from germline, CDR1 is DFQATT and CDR2 is SNEGSKA (reference sequence). V lost 7 bases, J lost 0 bases, and 19 bases lay in between. CDR3 size: 17 residues. CDR3 loop: CSVPGKERGSGANVLTF. The DNA of the CDR3 is TGCAGTGTCCCGGGAAAGGAGAGAGGCTCTGGGGCCAACGTCCTGACTTTC.

This chain links TRBV12-3 or TRBV12-4 with TRBJ2-3; 7 bases are a match to TRBD2. After removal of 5 bases from V and 0 bases from J, the junction contained 8 bases not matched to a gene. This CDR3 has 16 amino acids. CDR3 sequence: CASSLASGVSTDTQYF. The DNA of the CDR3 is TGTGCCAGCAGTCTGGCGAGCGGGGTAAGCACAGATACGCAGTATTTT.

This clonotype was detected a few times. The genes are TRBV19 and TRBJ2-5; TRBD2 aligns across 9 bases. The CDR3 loop spans 14 amino acids. Germline lookup yields CDR1 LNHDA and CDR2 SQIVND (reference sequence). V lost 4 bases to trimming and J lost 4 bases; unmatched junction nucleotides: 4. CDR3 region: CASSTISGRETQYF. CDR3 bases: TGTGCCAGTAGTACTATTAGCGGGAGAGAGACCCAGTACTTC.

This clonotype appeared a few times. The J gene is TRBJ2-5, the V gene TRBV12-3 or TRBV12-4; D might be TRBD1 (5 bases). The CDR3 loop spans 19 amino acids. V gave up 2 bases and J gave up 4 bases, with 26 bases separating them. In DNA form, the CDR3 reads TGTGCCAGCAGTTTAACTGTGGGTTGGACCCCTCAGACAGTAGAGACCCAGTACTTC. Translating it yields CASSLTVGWTPQTVETQYF.

The V call is TRBV5-1, the J call TRBJ2-7; no clear D. V lost 4 bases to trimming and J lost 0 bases, with 8 bases between them. CDR1 SGHRS and CDR2 YFSETQ come from the germline V gene. The CDR3 is made up of 13 amino acids. The CDR3 region is CASSVESSYEQYF. The DNA of the CDR3 is TGCGCCAGCAGCGTCGAGAGCTCCTACGAGCAGTACTTC.

This clonotype has only a few counts. The chain carries TRBV6-1 and TRBJ2-3; D remains ambiguous. The V and J ends lost 1 base and 9 bases respectively, with 14 bases between them. This CDR3 region has 14 residues. The V gene's germline CDR1 is MNHNS and CDR2 SASEGT. CDR3 nucleotide sequence: TGTGCCAGCAGTGAAGGCGGCGCCAAGAGGACGCAGTATTTT. Its translation: CASSEGGAKRTQYF.

The V call is TRBV7-3, the J call TRBJ2-6; no definite D call. The V end was cut by 1 base, the J end by 0 bases, with 7 bases between. Germline-derived CDR1 and CDR2 are SGHTA and FQGTGA. The CDR3 runs 16 residues. CDR3 DNA sequence: TGTGCCAGCAGCTTAAATGCGTTCTCTGGGGCCAACGTCCTGACTTTC. Translated: CASSLNAFSGANVLTF.

In nucleotides, the CDR3 is TGTGCCAGCAACCCTCGGAGCGGGAGCTCCTACAATGAGCAGTTCTTC. Its translation is CASNPRSGSSYNEQFF. V and J are TRBV12-3 or TRBV12-4 and TRBJ2-1; 8 positions agree with TRBD2. The V and J ends lost 7 bases and 0 bases, in that order; junction bases with no gene match: 8. The CDR3 totals 16 residues.

The chain combines TRBV12-3 or TRBV12-4 with TRBJ2-7, with 10 bases fitting TRBD2. V was clipped by 6 bases and J by 4 bases; unmatched bases: 9. This CDR3 has 15 amino acids. The CDR3 DNA reads as TGTGCCAGCAGCAGTCCCGGGACTAGCGAGTACGAGCAGTACTTC. It encodes CASSSPGTSEYEQYF.

This clonotype occurred many times. The chain is built from TRBV15 and TRBJ2-7; 8 bases match TRBD2. V lost 0 bases and J lost 6; bases outside the gene matches: 7. The CDR3 has 15 residues. Germline CDR1 LNHNV, CDR2 YYDKDF (reference sequence). The CDR3 coding sequence is TGTGCCACCAGCAGAGATAGGACGGGGGGGCTCGAGCAGTACTTC. It is translated as CATSRDRTGGLEQYF.

The V gene is TRBV4-1, the J gene TRBJ2-7; TRBD2 might be the D (6 bases). Germline CDR1 MGHRA, CDR2 YSYEKL. There are 14 residues in the CDR3. V was pared by 4 bases and J by 1 base, with 11 bases between. CDR3 in amino acids: CASSPGLRSYEQYF. The CDR3 nucleotides are TGCGCCAGCAGCCCGGGACTTAGGTCCTACGAGCAGTACTTC.

This clonotype appeared a few times. The gene calls are TRBV7-9 and TRBJ1-2, with 9 bases fitting TRBD1. CDR1 SEHNR and CDR2 FQNEAQ come from the germline V gene (reference sequence). CDR3 length equals 15 residues. V trimming: 4 bases; J trimming: 2 bases; junction bases outside the gene matches: 5. The CDR3 sequence: CASSSRQGENYGYTF. Written as DNA, the CDR3 is TGTGCCAGCAGCTCTCGACAGGGGGAGAACTATGGCTACACCTTC.

In its sample, this clonotype was seen once. The rearrangement links TRBV20-1 to TRBJ2-1, with 8 bases lining up with TRBD2. From germline, CDR1 is DFQATT and CDR2 SNEGSKA (reference sequence). V lost 3 bases and J lost 0; bases outside the gene matches: 10. The CDR3 consists of 17 residues. This chain's CDR3 is CSARASGYGSSYNEQFF. CDR3 nucleotide sequence: TGCAGTGCTAGGGCTAGCGGGTACGGGAGCTCCTACAATGAGCAGTTCTTC.

V and J are TRBV28 and TRBJ1-1, with a possible D match to TRBD1 (6 bases). V was trimmed by 6 bases and J by 1 base, leaving 15 bases between them. Per the germline V gene, CDR1 is MDHEN and CDR2 is SYDVKM. The CDR3 length is 15 residues. In nucleotides, the CDR3 is TGTGCCAGCAGAGACCAACAGGGCTCGAACACTGAAGCTTTCTTT. Translated, it gives CASRDQQGSNTEAFF.

J is TRBJ2-4 and V is TRBV19; D remains ambiguous. CDR3 length equals 14 residues. Germline loops: CDR1 LNHDA, CDR2 SQIVND (reference sequence). Trimming removed 3 bases from V and 1 base from J, with 7 bases in between. The CDR3 loop is CASSIGRAKNIQYF. The CDR3 DNA reads as TGTGCCAGTAGTATCGGCAGGGCCAAAAACATTCAGTACTTC.

The gene calls are TRBV4-3 and TRBJ2-6; D ambiguous. Trimming removed 0 bases at V and 1 base at J, with 7 bases between. The V gene's germline CDR1 is LGHNA and CDR2 YSLEER. The CDR3 is made up of 16 amino acids. CDR3 in amino acids: CASSQDYGSGANVLTF. The DNA for the CDR3 is TGCGCCAGCAGCCAAGATTACGGGTCTGGGGCCAACGTCCTGACTTTC.

The V and J genes are TRBV7-2 and TRBJ2-7; D is uncertain. CDR1 is SGHTA, CDR2 FQGNSA, per germline. V shed 3 bases and J shed 7 bases, with 10 bases lying between them. The CDR3 spans 12 residues. CDR3 sequence (DNA): TGTGCCAGCAGCTTTTGGTTTTGGGAGCAGTACTTC. Its protein product is CASSFWFWEQYF.

This clonotype was recorded a few times. As the CDR3 is not closed by the conserved phenylalanine or tryptophan, this likely results from a read error. The chain links TRBV20-1 to TRBJ2-5; TRBD1 aligns across 7 bases. The trim removed 5 bases at V and 1 base at J, leaving 10 bases unmatched. The CDR3 sequence is 15 residues long. Germline CDR1 and CDR2: DFQATT and SNEGSKA (reference sequence). The CDR3 DNA follows: TGCAGTGCTCGTCCCGGGACAGTGATCCAAGAGACCCAGTACCTC. Its protein is CSARPGTVIQETQYL.

This sequence joins TRBV12-3 or TRBV12-4 and TRBJ2-2; possible D gene TRBD1, 6 bases. The CDR3 extends over 14 amino acids. Between the trimmed V and J ends, which lost 4 bases and 6 bases, there was a span of 12 bases. CDR3 loop: CASSSQQGPGELFF. The DNA for the CDR3 is TGTGCCAGCAGTTCACAACAGGGTCCCGGGGAGCTGTTTTTT.

The chain carries TRBV14 and TRBJ2-1; 7 nucleotides align to TRBD2. With V trimmed by 1 base and J by 7 bases, 7 bases remained unmatched. This CDR3 is 15 amino acids long. The germline V gene encodes CDR1 SGHDN and CDR2 FVKESK. The chain's CDR3 is CASSQAGGFRNEQFF. The CDR3 DNA follows: TGTGCCAGCAGCCAAGCGGGAGGTTTTAGGAATGAGCAGTTCTTC.

This clonotype was recorded a few times. The J gene is TRBJ1-2, the V gene TRBV3-1, with D uncertain. CDR1 LGHDT and CDR2 YNNKEL come from the germline V gene (reference sequence). The V and J ends lost 3 bases and 5 bases respectively, with 10 bases between them. This CDR3 is 13 amino acids long. CDR3 nucleotide sequence: TGTGCCAGCAGCCACGGGCGGTCGTATGGCTACACCTTC. Translation gives CASSHGRSYGYTF. Filled out from reference TRBV3-1 and TRBJ1-2, the complete variable domain reads DTAVSQTPKYLVTQMGNDKSIKCEQNLGHDTMYWYKQDSKKFLKIMFSYNNKELIINETVPNRFSPKSPDKAHLNLHINSLELGDSAVYFCASSHGRSYGYTFGSGTRLTVV.

The chain joins TRBV20-1 to TRBJ2-3, with TRBD1 identical over 12 bases. Judging by the DNA end, TRBJ2-7 fits better; the J call may be wrong. The CDR3 is 13 amino acids. The germline V gene has CDR1 DFQATT and CDR2 SNEGSKA (reference sequence). The CDR3 reads CSARGQGAYEQYF. In DNA, the CDR3 is TGCAGTGCCCGGGGACAGGGGGCTTACGAGCAGTACTTC.

The chain couples TRBV5-1 to TRBJ2-5; D is unclear. This CDR3 is 15 amino acids long. Germline V gene sequence: CDR1 SGHRS, CDR2 YFSETQ. V was pared by 1 base and J by 5 bases, with 15 bases between. CDR3 sequence (DNA): TGCGCCAGCAGCTTGCAGGACGGATCTCGGGAGACCCAGTACTTC. It translates to CASSLQDGSRETQYF.

The chain has TRBV7-9 and TRBJ2-1; 10 bases are a match to TRBD1. J gave up 6 bases and V 3 bases, and 8 bases lay outside the gene matches. Germline lookup yields CDR1 SEHNR and CDR2 FQNEAQ (reference sequence). The CDR3 totals 16 residues. The CDR3 sequence is CASSFQGTGEVNEQFF. Written as DNA, the CDR3 is TGTGCCAGCAGCTTTCAAGGGACAGGGGAGGTCAATGAGCAGTTCTTC.